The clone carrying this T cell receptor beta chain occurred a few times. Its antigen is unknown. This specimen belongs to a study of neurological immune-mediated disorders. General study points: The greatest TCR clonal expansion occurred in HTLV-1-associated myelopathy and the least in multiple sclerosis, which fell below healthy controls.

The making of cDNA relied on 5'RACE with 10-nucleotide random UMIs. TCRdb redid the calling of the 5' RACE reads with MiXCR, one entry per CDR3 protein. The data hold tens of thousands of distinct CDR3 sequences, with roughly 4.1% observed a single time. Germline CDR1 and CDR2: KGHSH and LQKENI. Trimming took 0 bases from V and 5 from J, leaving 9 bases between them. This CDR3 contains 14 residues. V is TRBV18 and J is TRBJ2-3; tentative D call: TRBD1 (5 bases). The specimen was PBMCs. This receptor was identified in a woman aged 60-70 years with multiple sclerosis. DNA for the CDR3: TGTGCCAGCTCACCACCAGACGACAGAGATACGCAGTATTTT. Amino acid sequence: CASSPPDDRDTQYF. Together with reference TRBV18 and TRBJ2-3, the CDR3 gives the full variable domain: NAGVMQNPRHLVRRRGQEARLRCSPMKGHSHVYWYRQLPEEGLKFMVYLQKENIIDESGMPKERFSAEFPKEGPSILRIQQVVRGDSAAYFCASSPPDDRDTQYFGPGTRLTVL.